Listed here is a single T cell receptor (beta chain). What antigen it recognizes has not been identified. There are no base qualities to consult, and no much larger clone falls within one base. The CDR3 has 14 amino acids, counting the end cysteine and phenylalanine. Left in the record is the CDR3 DNA by itself, 42 bases read in frame from the first base. CDR1 and CDR2 are read off the germline V gene as SGHTA and FQGNSA. The junction carries 7 bases between V and J, which are trimmed by 1 base and 3 bases respectively. The immunoSEQ Assay, a bias-controlled multiplex PCR, was used to amplify TCRbeta CDR3 regions from genomic DNA. The authors' analysis ran thus. Nucleated cell counts per sample were estimated from amplification of reference gene primers within the assay. To quantify the absolute abundance of each unique TCRbeta CDR3 rearrangement, sequence reads were collapsed and filtered. Productive Simpson clonality was computed per sample as the square root of Simpson's diversity index over productive rearrangements. Here the immuneACCESS table is served through TCRdb, limited to in-frame sequences with V and J called. Missing clones are a known gap in these copies; in checked studies unresolved V genes cover under half, and the rest lacks a known reason. Clone size and V and J calls were adopted from that table, with D and trimming inferred from the DNA. Here the sample has 150,000 to 200,000 clones; 80% to 90% occur a single time. The ten biggest clones cover under 15% of the sample.

This sample is drawn from a study of blood T cell repertoires in COVID-19 (dated by TCRdb to the early 2020s). In terms of the full investigation: Collaborator samples came from the United States, Italy and Spain and covered acute and convalescent phases of COVID-19. The dataset comprised deeply sampled blood TCRbeta repertoires from subjects exposed to, actively infected with, or recovered from COVID-19. A freely available public database, intended as a resource for researchers studying the immune response to SARS-CoV-2, is where the repertoires were released. The prospective study material was composed of cDNA or gDNA derived from T cells, B-cell-depleted T cells, or PBMCs. Samples came from the ongoing ImmuneRACE study (first 160 participants) plus 1,254 subjects from 6 global collaborators. Where HLA class I and class II types were available, the types were taken from metadata supplied by the sample provider, not from assay-based typing. Nearly every sample came with metadata listing a de-identified subject ID, COVID-19 status, age in years and sex. Results the study describes overall, beyond this receptor: Clinical and demographic metadata were provided uncurated, with the amount varying by source and participant.

In Seattle, one collaborating source enrolled patients while the infection was active and tracked those patients longitudinally over the course of disease. Each collaborating institution followed its own protocols to collect whole blood in K2EDTA tubes. For TCRbeta analysis, collaborator samples were shipped as frozen whole blood, as isolated PBMCs, or as DNA extracted from either sample type. The chain is assembled from TRBV7-2 and TRBJ1-5, with the D gene not confidently named. This sequence was found in a woman in her 70s with COVID-19, enrolled during active disease. Sequenced sample: peripheral blood. The sequence in DNA is TGTGCCAGCAGCTTAGGCGCTTTCAATCAGCCCCAGCATTTT. Translated, it gives CASSLGAFNQPQHF.